These 6 T cell receptor beta chains share one sample of origin, sequenced in a study of regulatory and conventional T cells in RAG deficiency (dated by TCRdb to the late 2010s). The library relied on the immunoSEQ multiplex PCR assay. TCRdb limited this immuneACCESS table to in-frame rearrangements with V and J called. A share of clones is missing; checked studies link under half to unresolved V genes, and the rest is unexplained. The table for this sample lists more than 2,000 clones; 82% of them were counted only once. The biggest ten clones account for around 5% of the sample. Before genomic DNA was extracted, conventional CD4+ T cells were isolated from blood as CD25-low CD127-high cells. Input material: CD4+ effector T cells sorted from blood. The receptors shown here come from a human donor with RAG deficiency presenting as severe combined immunodeficiency.

This clone appeared a few times. The chain employs TRBV28 and TRBJ1-5; TRBD1 is a possible D gene (5 bases). This CDR3 contains 15 residues. V was clipped by 3 bases and J by 3 bases, with 12 bases between them. Germline lookup yields CDR1 MDHEN and CDR2 SYDVKM. The chain's CDR3 is CASSFGGTPNQPQHF. The DNA for the CDR3 is TGTGCCAGCAGTTTTGGGGGGACCCCCAATCAGCCCCAGCATTTT.

This sequence joins TRBV19 and TRBJ2-6; 7 positions agree with TRBD2. CDR3 size: 18 residues. The ends lost 4 bases at V and 5 bases at J; junction bases unmatched: 14. The germline CDR1 and CDR2 sequences are LNHDA and SQIVND (reference sequence). The CDR3 DNA is TGTGCCAGTAGTACGGGAGGACAATCACAAAGTCGGGCCAACGTCCTGACTTTC. It yields the protein CASSTGGQSQSRANVLTF.

The gene calls are TRBV7-2 and TRBJ2-1; no firm D call. CDR3 length: 10 amino acids. In germline, CDR1 is SGHTA, CDR2 FQGNSA. Trimming left V 5 bases short and J 7 bases short, with 3 bases between. CDR3 protein: CASSRNEQFF. In DNA, the CDR3 is TGTGCCAGCAGCAGAAATGAGCAGTTCTTC.

This chain links TRBV4-1 with TRBJ1-1; tentatively, D is TRBD1 (5 bases). The CDR3 runs 17 residues. The ends were cut back, 4 bases at V and 5 bases at J, with 23 bases in the middle. The germline V gene encodes CDR1 MGHRA and CDR2 YSYEKL. CDR3 protein: CASSLRPSPREGTEAFF. The CDR3 coding sequence is TGCGCCAGCAGCCTCCGACCATCCCCCAGGGAGGGTACTGAAGCTTTCTTT.

The chain has TRBV19 and TRBJ2-4; D gene unclear. Trimming cost V 8 bases and J 0 bases, with 11 bases left between them. The CDR3 extends over 14 amino acids. Looked up from germline, CDR1 is LNHDA and CDR2 is SQIVND (reference sequence). Written as DNA, the CDR3 is TGTGCCAGTGCCCAGGTGGTAGCCAAAAACATTCAGTACTTC. Protein sequence: CASAQVVAKNIQYF. Supplemented by reference TRBV19 and TRBJ2-4, the full variable domain reads DGGITQSPKYLFRKEGQNVTLSCEQNLNHDAMYWYRQDPGQGLRLIYYSQIVNDFQKGDIAEGYSVSREKKESFPLTVTSAQKNPTAFYLCASAQVVAKNIQYFGAGTRLSVL.

V gene TRBV9 combines with J gene TRBJ1-6; tentative D call: TRBD1 (5 bases). CDR3 size: 14 residues. The germline CDR1 and CDR2 sequences are SGDLS and YYNGEE. V was pared by 0 bases and J by 8 bases, with 9 bases between. Here the CDR3 reads CASSVGDGYSPLHF. CDR3 sequence (DNA): TGTGCCAGCAGCGTAGGGGACGGCTATTCACCCCTCCACTTT.